This record concerns one TCR beta chain sequence. Original data processing: Reference gene primer amplification yielded estimated nucleated cell counts. TCRdb's table, derived via immunoSEQ multiplex PCR, lists solely in-frame clones and lacks some. For V, J and clone size, that table is used; D and trimming come from the DNA. This table has about 240,000 clones, around 86% appearing once. The sample comes from a study of blood T cell repertoires in COVID-19. This CDR3 has 13 amino acids. CDR1 is MNHEY and CDR2 is SVGAGI in the germline V gene. Between the trimmed V and J ends, which lost 7 bases and 5 bases, there was a span of 14 bases.

This sequence joins TRBV6-5 and TRBJ1-1; D unresolved. Sequencing was done on a sample of peripheral blood. This TCR derives from a man older than 75 with acute or convalescent COVID-19. DNA for the CDR3: TGTGCCAGCACCCGTACCAGTCTTACTGAAGCTTTCTTT. This encodes CASTRTSLTEAFF.